The source of this T cell receptor beta chain is a study of T cell responses to AZD1222 COVID-19 vaccine. V lost 0 bases to trimming and J lost 5 bases, with 13 bases between them. The CDR3 extends over 15 amino acids. Germline lookup yields CDR1 LGHDT and CDR2 YNNKEL (reference sequence). Using immunoSEQ multiplex PCR, the repertoire was profiled, and TCRdb retains in-frame clones only, with some absent. Of 150,000 or so clones in the sample, 94% were seen once. This receptor was identified in an adult who received the AZD1222 COVID-19 vaccine. V gene TRBV3-1 (or the pseudogene TRBV3-2) combines with J gene TRBJ1-1, with D maybe TRBD1 (6 bases). The source was peripheral blood, collected 28 days after the second AZD1222 dose. CDR3 in DNA: TGTGCCAGCAGCCAAGATGTTCAAGGGGGAACTGAAGCTTTCTTT. It is translated as CASSQDVQGGTEAFF.